This TCR beta chain was found in a study of T cell repertoires in cytomegalovirus infection. TCRdb re-analysed the reads in MiXCR, keeping a single row per CDR3 protein. In the table there are about a million distinct CDR3 sequences, around 30% of which are singletons. On this clonotype itself: The target antigen is unknown.

The CDR3 sequence is 16 residues long. In germline, CDR1 is LGHDT, CDR2 YNNKEL (reference sequence). The trim removed 0 bases at V and 7 bases at J, leaving 8 bases unmatched. The material was cultured CD8+ T cells from PBMCs, obtained from culture after CMV antigen stimulation. The rearrangement links TRBV3-1 to TRBJ2-1, with 8 bases matching TRBD2. This receptor was taken from a human donor in good health (CMV status not recorded). Some clones in this sample may be carry-over from other donors' samples. CDR3 bases: TGTGCCAGCAGCCAAGATAGTAGCGGGGTGCTGAATGAGCAGTTCTTC. It yields the protein CASSQDSSGVLNEQFF.